This T cell receptor beta chain originates from a study of blood T cell repertoires in COVID-19. Study overall: COVID-19 samples, acute and convalescent, were from the United States, Italy and Spain. PBMCs, B-cell-depleted T cells, or T cells were the source of the cDNA or gDNA that made up the material.

Original analysis: Estimation of nucleated cell counts relied on the amplification of reference gene primers. Using immunoSEQ multiplex PCR, the repertoire was profiled, and TCRdb retains in-frame clones only, with some absent. The V and J calls and clone size were taken over from that table, and D and trimming were inferred from the DNA. The sample comprises about 320,000 clones, around 92% of which are singletons, and 6.4% rests with the top ten. The CDR3 totals 13 residues. V lost 0 bases to trimming and J lost 5 bases, with 7 bases between them. The germline V gene encodes CDR1 LGHNA and CDR2 YSLEER.

This TCR was sampled from a man between 18 and 29 years old who had recovered from COVID-19. Sequences were obtained from peripheral blood. V is TRBV4-3 and J is TRBJ1-2; D gene uncertain. CDR3 in DNA: TGCGCCAGCAGCCAAGATCGAGGGTATGGCTACACCTTC. This gives the protein CASSQDRGYGYTF.